This T cell receptor (beta chain) was captured by sequencing in a study of graft-versus-host responses after intestinal transplantation. About the research overall: Grafts were multivisceral, liver-intestinal, or isolated intestinal. Tacrolimus plus steroids were given to all recipients for about three years, preceded by anti-thymocyte globulin induction.

Co-plated with around 200,000 CFSE-labeled responder cells were around 200,000 irradiated, violet-dye-labeled stimulator cells. Sorting was performed after the reaction on proliferating CFSE-low CD3+CD4+ and CD3+CD8+ responders. This clone was recorded a few times. Regarding the study as a whole: Peak GvH clone levels in circulation were associated with early post-transplant HvG declines.

Sequenced by immunoSEQ multiplex PCR; TCRdb stores in-frame clones only, minus some. The table records around 13,000 clones, about 29% of them present only once. CDR1 and CDR2 from the germline V gene are SNHLY and FYNNEI. With 4 bases clipped from V and 1 base from J, the junction kept 5 bases outside the gene matches. This CDR3 comprises 15 residues. The chain combines TRBV2 with TRBJ2-7, with 9 bases aligning to TRBD1. The receptor was isolated from a human patient who received an intestinal transplant. The source material was alloreactive CD8+ T cells from a mixed lymphocyte reaction culture, sampled before intestinal transplant. Subset reported: CFSE-low proliferating T cells sorted from approximately 6-day pre-transplant mixed lymphocyte reaction (GvH or HvG direction). CDR3 sequence reads: CASSGDRVRSYEQYF. Written as DNA, the CDR3 is TGTGCCAGCAGTGGGGACAGGGTCCGATCCTACGAGCAGTACTTC.